This T cell receptor beta chain was documented in a study of response to subunit inactivated influenza vaccine. This clonotype was counted only a few times. Its antigen is still unknown. TCRdb re-called the RT-PCR reads through MiXCR, storing one row per CDR3 protein. The sample records 400,000 to 650,000 distinct CDR3 sequences, approximately 7.8% being singletons. The CDR3 is 16 residues long. After removal of 1 base from V and 3 bases from J, the junction contained 9 bases not matched to a gene. Per germline, CDR1 SGHAT and CDR2 FQDESV (reference sequence). General observations from the study: After each seasonal influenza vaccination, few new T cells are recruited, the authors suggested.

The sequence came from a man aged 45-69 years who received an inactivated influenza vaccine. Here the sequenced sample was PBMCs from blood, taken 23 to 25 months after vaccination. V and J are TRBV11-1 and TRBJ2-7; 7 nucleotides agree with TRBD2. DNA of the CDR3: TGTGCCAGCAGCTTAGTCGCTAGCGGAGACTTCTACGAGCAGTACTTC. Its translation is CASSLVASGDFYEQYF.